A single sample is the source of the 14 T cell receptor beta chains below, sequenced in a study of T cell changes during pregnancy in multiple sclerosis. Assay used: immunoSEQ multiplex PCR; TCRdb lists only in-frame clones, some missing. The data hold about 80,000 clones, with just over 90% observed a single time. Material: peripheral blood, obtained before pregnancy. These receptors came from a female donor with multiple sclerosis, enrolled in a pregnancy study.

The chain combines TRBV5-4 with TRBJ2-7; the match to TRBD2 covers 10 bases. The CDR3 totals 15 residues. Germline CDR1 and CDR2: SGHNT and YYREEE (reference sequence). Germline trimming cut 9 bases from V and 0 bases from J; bases unmatched to any gene: 9. The CDR3: CATQTSGKSSYEQYF. DNA for the CDR3: TGTGCCACTCAAACTAGCGGGAAAAGCTCCTACGAGCAGTACTTC.

The chain links TRBV28 to TRBJ1-1; the D gene is possibly TRBD1 (5 bases). Trimming pared 2 bases from V and 6 bases from J, leaving 7 bases between. The length of the CDR3 is 12 residues. Germline values: CDR1 MDHEN, CDR2 SYDVKM. CDR3 amino acids: CASSLPRAEAFF. Written as DNA, the CDR3 is TGTGCCAGCAGTTTACCCAGGGCTGAAGCTTTCTTT.

The chain is built from TRBV6-6 and TRBJ2-7; 11 bases are a match to TRBD1. After removal of 5 bases from V and 2 bases from J, the junction contained 8 bases not matched to a gene. Germline assignment: CDR1 MNHNY and CDR2 SVGAGI (reference sequence). The CDR3 has 16 residues. CDR3 DNA: TGTGCCAGCAGTACTGGGACAGGGGGTTCAGCCTACGAGCAGTACTTC. This encodes CASSTGTGGSAYEQYF.

This chain links TRBV7-6 with TRBJ2-3, with unresolved D. CDR3 size: 14 residues. The germline V and J ends were trimmed by 0 bases and 6 bases, with 10 bases remaining between them. Germline lookup yields CDR1 SGHVS and CDR2 FNYEAQ. CDR3 sequence reads: CASSLADFSDTQYF. CDR3 nucleotides: TGTGCCAGCAGCTTAGCAGACTTTTCCGATACGCAGTATTTT. The whole variable domain, remainder taken from reference TRBV7-6 and TRBJ2-3, is GAGVSQSPRYKVTKRGQDVALRCDPISGHVSLYWYRQALGQGPEFLTYFNYEAQQDKSGLPNDRFSAERPEGSISTLTIQRTEQRDSAMYRCASSLADFSDTQYFGPGTRLTVL.

The CDR3 protein is CASSRIQGDEQFF. Here the CDR3 DNA reads TGTGCCAGCAGCCGCATCCAGGGGGATGAGCAGTTCTTC. V and J are TRBV7-8 and TRBJ2-1; 7 positions match TRBD1. V lost 5 bases and J lost 8; bases outside the gene matches: 6. CDR3 length: 13 amino acids. Germline CDR1 SGHVS, CDR2 FQNEAQ.

V is TRBV28 and J is TRBJ2-3; TRBD2 might be the D (6 bases). CDR1 and CDR2 (germline): MDHEN, SYDVKM. V gave up 0 bases and J gave up 6 bases, with 16 bases separating them. The CDR3 runs to 16 residues. Here the CDR3 reads CASSLWGSSAGDTQYF. As DNA, the CDR3 is TGTGCCAGCAGTTTATGGGGTAGTTCCGCGGGGGATACGCAGTATTTT.

The CDR3 bases are TGTGCCAGCAGCAAAGCGGGAGGAAACTCCTACGAGCAGTACTTC. The encoded protein is CASSKAGGNSYEQYF. The chain has TRBV7-9 and TRBJ2-7; TRBD2 aligns across 9 bases. Per germline, CDR1 SEHNR and CDR2 FQNEAQ (reference sequence). The V gene end was trimmed by 5 bases and the J gene end by 0 bases; junction bases not matched to a gene: 5. CDR3 length equals 15 residues.

V is TRBV10-1 and J is TRBJ1-2, with 7 bases that match TRBD1. This CDR3 is 13 amino acids long. Per the germline V gene, CDR1 is WNHNN and CDR2 is SYGVQD (reference sequence). V lost 11 bases, J lost 1 base, and 7 bases stayed unmatched. In nucleotides, the CDR3 is TGCGCCGGGGGACAGTTGGTTAACTATGGCTACACCTTC. Protein product: CAGGQLVNYGYTF.

The rearrangement uses TRBV4-1 and TRBJ1-5, with D perhaps matching TRBD1 (6 bases). V was clipped by 0 bases and J by 6 bases, with 12 bases between them. This CDR3 contains 15 residues. The germline gives CDR1 MGHRA, CDR2 YSYEKL. In nucleotides, the CDR3 is TGCGCCAGCAGCCAAGAGGACAGTCTGGGTCAGCCCCAGCATTTT. Translation gives CASSQEDSLGQPQHF.

Remarks on this clone: One end of the junction varies from germline; a read error may be responsible. The rearrangement links TRBV7-7 to TRBJ2-3, with 9 bases that match TRBD2. Germline assignment: CDR1 SSHAT and CDR2 FNYEAQ (reference sequence). CDR3 size: 16 residues. CDR3: CASSLVFSGRGDTQYF. In DNA, the CDR3 is TGTGCTAGCAGCTTAGTATTTAGCGGGAGAGGAGATACGCAGTATTTT.

The gene calls are TRBV27 and TRBJ2-7; 7 bases are shared with TRBD2. V lost 2 bases to trimming and J lost 3 bases; unmatched junction nucleotides: 7. The CDR3 spans 15 residues. CDR1 is MNHEY, CDR2 SMNVEV, per germline (reference sequence). The CDR3 nucleotides read TGTGCCAGCAGTTTAGAAGCGGGACCCCTCTACGAGCAGTACTTC. This gives the protein CASSLEAGPLYEQYF.

J is TRBJ2-1 and V is TRBV7-8, with TRBD2 matching over 7 bases. The germline CDR1 and CDR2 sequences are SGHVS and FQNEAQ. V was clipped by 3 bases and J by 9 bases; unmatched bases: 14. CDR3 length: 16 amino acids. Here the CDR3 reads CASSFPRTSRTSEQFF. The CDR3 bases are TGTGCCAGCAGCTTTCCCCGGACTAGTCGGACTAGTGAGCAGTTCTTC.

This clone has just one count. V and J are TRBV5-1 and TRBJ2-3, with 10 positions matching TRBD2. The CDR3 is 16 amino acids. The junction had 4 bases not matched to a gene; V was cut back by 0 bases and J by 3 bases. CDR1 and CDR2 (germline): SGHRS, YFSETQ. CDR3 sequence reads: CASSLVLAGGTDTQYF. The CDR3 DNA follows: TGCGCCAGCAGCTTGGTTTTAGCGGGAGGAACAGATACGCAGTATTTT.

CDR3 amino acids: CASSAPGLAGGNEQFF. As DNA, the CDR3 is TGTGCCAGCAGTGCGCCGGGACTAGCGGGAGGAAATGAGCAGTTCTTC. The chain carries TRBV2 and TRBJ2-1, with TRBD2 matching over 15 bases. Germline lookup yields CDR1 SNHLY and CDR2 FYNNEI. There are 16 residues in the CDR3. J gave up 7 bases and V 4 bases, and 5 bases lay outside the gene matches.